Listed below are T cell receptor beta chains from one sample, sequenced in a study of shared clonotypes between healthy human individuals. The protocol was immunoSEQ multiplex PCR, while the TCRdb copy is restricted to in-frame clones and leaves out a portion. The sample contains about 2.4 million clones, approximately 92% of which appear only once. What was sequenced was naive CD4+ T cells sorted from blood. These receptors were taken from a man in his late teens or twenties in good health. The conserved cysteine and the conserved F or W are not part of the CDR3 here.

V gene	J gene	CDR3 protein
TRBV7-9	TRBJ2-1	ASSPLAGHNEQF
TRBV27	TRBJ2-7	ASSFLAQAGEQY
TRBV5-1	TRBJ2-7	ASSLGSGAPYEQY
TRBV28	TRBJ2-1	ASSLLTGSGNNEQF
TRBV10-1	TRBJ2-5	ASSPGTQETQY
TRBV6-5	TRBJ2-3	ASSYSVTAADTQY
TRBV7-9	TRBJ2-1	ASSLTPRNNEQF
TRBV10-3	TRBJ2-5	AIGRGSGRADRGETQY
TRBV5-1	TRBJ2-1	ASSLQGLEQF
TRBV4-1	TRBJ1-6	ASSQDQSGSPLH
TRBV2	TRBJ2-3	ASTGQGARTDTQY
TRBV7-2	TRBJ1-4	ASSAGNGVNEKLF
TRBV6-1	TRBJ2-7	ASTVSSGVPYEQY
TRBV28	TRBJ1-3	ASIPSTGTSGNTIY
TRBV6-5	TRBJ2-7	ASSQGGGPYEQY
TRBV10-1	TRBJ2-2	ASRPDRANTGELF
TRBV6-1	TRBJ1-5	ASSEQVQPQH
TRBV6-1	TRBJ2-3	ASSDLGVSTDTQY